The clone carrying this TCR beta chain was seen at least ten times. This specimen comes from a study of cytomegalovirus exposure and HLA in healthy donors. As for the study in general: The same platform was used for the 130 or so validation repertoires as for the approximately 730 first-cohort repertoires, as reported in a later analysis.

This CDR3 has 14 residues. V was pared by 4 bases and J by 4 bases, with 13 bases between. The V gene's germline CDR1 is MNHNS and CDR2 SASEGT. This table comes from immunoSEQ multiplex PCR, and its TCRdb copy is limited to in-frame clones, with some not included. This sample has about 140,000 clones; 70% to 90% occur once, and the top ten carry just under 3%. Sequencing input: PBMCs. J is TRBJ1-2 and V is TRBV6-1; D not certain. The TCR comes from a young man in good health and CMV-seronegative. CDR3: CASSAKSEGYGYTF. The DNA of the CDR3 is TGTGCCAGCAGTGCCAAGAGTGAGGGCTATGGCTACACCTTC.